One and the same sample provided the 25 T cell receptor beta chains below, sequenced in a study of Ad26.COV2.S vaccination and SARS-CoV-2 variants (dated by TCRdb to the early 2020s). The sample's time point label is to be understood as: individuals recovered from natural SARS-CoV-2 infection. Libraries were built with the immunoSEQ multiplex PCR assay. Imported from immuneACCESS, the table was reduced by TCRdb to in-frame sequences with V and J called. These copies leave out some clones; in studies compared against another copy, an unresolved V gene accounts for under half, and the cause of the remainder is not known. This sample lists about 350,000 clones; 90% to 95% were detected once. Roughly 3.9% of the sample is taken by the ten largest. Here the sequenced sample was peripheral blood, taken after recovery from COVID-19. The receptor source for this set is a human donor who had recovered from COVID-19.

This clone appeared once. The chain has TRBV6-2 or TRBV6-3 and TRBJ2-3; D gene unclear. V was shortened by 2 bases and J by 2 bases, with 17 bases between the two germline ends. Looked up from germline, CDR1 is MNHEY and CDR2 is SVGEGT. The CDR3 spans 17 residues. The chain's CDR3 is CASSYGAPSDLTDTQYF. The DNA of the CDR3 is TGTGCCAGCAGTTACGGAGCCCCCTCAGACCTCACAGATACGCAGTATTTT.

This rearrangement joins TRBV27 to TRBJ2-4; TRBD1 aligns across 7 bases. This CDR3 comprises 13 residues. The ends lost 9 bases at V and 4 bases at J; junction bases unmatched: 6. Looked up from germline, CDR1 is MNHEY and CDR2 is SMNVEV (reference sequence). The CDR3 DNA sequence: TGTGCCAGACAGGGGCTCTTAAAAAACATTCAGTACTTC. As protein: CARQGLLKNIQYF.

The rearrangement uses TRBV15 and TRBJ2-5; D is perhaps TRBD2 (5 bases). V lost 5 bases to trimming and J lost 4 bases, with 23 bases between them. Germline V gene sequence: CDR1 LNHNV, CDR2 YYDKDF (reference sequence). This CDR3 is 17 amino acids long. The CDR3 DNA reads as TGTGCCACCAGCCAGGTCTCCGGTTGGCGGGCAGGAGAGACCCAGTACTTC. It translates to CATSQVSGWRAGETQYF.

As DNA, the CDR3 is TGTGCCAGCAGCCCCCATGGGAGCGGGGGGCCGTGGAATGAGCAGTTCTTC. This sequence encodes CASSPHGSGGPWNEQFF. V and J are TRBV11-2 and TRBJ2-1; 9 nucleotides agree with TRBD2. Germline values: CDR1 SGHAT, CDR2 FQNNGV. This CDR3 comprises 17 residues. The V gene end was trimmed by 5 bases and the J gene end by 7 bases; junction bases not matched to a gene: 15.

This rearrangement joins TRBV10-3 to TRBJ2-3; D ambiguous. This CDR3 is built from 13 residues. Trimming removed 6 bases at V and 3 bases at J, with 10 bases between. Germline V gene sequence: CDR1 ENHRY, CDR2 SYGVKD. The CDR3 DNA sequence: TGTGCCATCAGGCCCTTGGTTACAGATACGCAGTATTTT. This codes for CAIRPLVTDTQYF.

The chain's CDR3 is CASSLGPMGSLLEAFF. The CDR3 nucleotides are TGTGCCAGCAGCTTAGGTCCAATGGGTTCCCTACTTGAAGCTTTCTTT. The rearrangement uses TRBV7-8 and TRBJ1-1; no clear D. Germline loops: CDR1 SGHVS, CDR2 FQNEAQ. The CDR3 sequence is 16 residues long. The V gene lost 1 base and the J gene lost 7 bases, with 19 bases spanning the gap.

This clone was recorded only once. The CDR3 protein is CASSVGREGRFSPLHF. CDR3 sequence (DNA): TGTGCCAGCAGCGTAGGTCGTGAAGGGAGGTTTTCACCCCTCCACTTT. The V and J genes are TRBV9 and TRBJ1-6; D is unresolved. The CDR3 covers 16 residues. The germline V gene has CDR1 SGDLS and CDR2 YYNGEE. Trimming shortened V by 0 bases and J by 9 bases, and 16 bases separated the two germline ends.

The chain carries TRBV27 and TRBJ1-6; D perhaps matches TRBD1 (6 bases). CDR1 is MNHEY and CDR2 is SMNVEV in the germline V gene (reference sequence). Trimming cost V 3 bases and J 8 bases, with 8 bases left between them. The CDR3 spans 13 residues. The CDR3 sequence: CASSFNRDSPLHF. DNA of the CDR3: TGTGCCAGCAGTTTTAACAGGGATTCACCCCTCCACTTT.

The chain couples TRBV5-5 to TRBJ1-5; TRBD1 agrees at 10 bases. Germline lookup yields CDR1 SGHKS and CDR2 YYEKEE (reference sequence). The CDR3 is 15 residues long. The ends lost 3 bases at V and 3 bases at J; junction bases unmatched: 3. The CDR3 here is CASSSGQGINQPQHF. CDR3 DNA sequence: TGTGCCAGCAGCTCGGGACAGGGGATCAATCAGCCCCAGCATTTT.

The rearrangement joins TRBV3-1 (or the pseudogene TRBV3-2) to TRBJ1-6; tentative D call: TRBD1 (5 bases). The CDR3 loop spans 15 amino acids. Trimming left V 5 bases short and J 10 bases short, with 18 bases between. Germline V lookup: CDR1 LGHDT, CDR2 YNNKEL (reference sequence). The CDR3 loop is CASSTFQGGGSPLHF. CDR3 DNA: TGTGCCAGCAGCACCTTTCAGGGAGGAGGATCACCCCTCCACTTT.

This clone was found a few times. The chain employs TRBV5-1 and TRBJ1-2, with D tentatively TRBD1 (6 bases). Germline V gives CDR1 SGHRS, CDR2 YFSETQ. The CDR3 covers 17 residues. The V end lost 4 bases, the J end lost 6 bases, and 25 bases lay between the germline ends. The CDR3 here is CASSLPPGAGDLNGYTF. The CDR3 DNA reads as TGCGCCAGCAGCCTACCCCCCGGGGCAGGGGACTTGAATGGCTACACCTTC.

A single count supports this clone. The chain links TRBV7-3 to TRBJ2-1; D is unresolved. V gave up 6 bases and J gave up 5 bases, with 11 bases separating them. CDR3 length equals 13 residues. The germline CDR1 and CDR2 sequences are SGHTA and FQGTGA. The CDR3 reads CASRNQGHNEQFF. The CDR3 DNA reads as TGTGCCAGCAGAAATCAAGGCCACAATGAGCAGTTCTTC.

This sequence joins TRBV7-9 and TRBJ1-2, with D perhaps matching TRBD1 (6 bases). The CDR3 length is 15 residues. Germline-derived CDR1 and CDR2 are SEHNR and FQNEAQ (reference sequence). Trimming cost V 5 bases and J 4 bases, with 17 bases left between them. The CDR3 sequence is CASSREGERSYGYTF. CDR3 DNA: TGTGCCAGCAGCAGGGAGGGGGAAAGGTCCTATGGCTACACCTTC.

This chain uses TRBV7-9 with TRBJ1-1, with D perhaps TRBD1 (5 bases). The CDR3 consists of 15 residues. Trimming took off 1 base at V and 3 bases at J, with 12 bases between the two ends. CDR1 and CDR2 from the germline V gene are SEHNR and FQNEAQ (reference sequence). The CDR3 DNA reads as TGTGCCAGCAGCTTAGTTGGGACTGGGGACACTGAAGCTTTCTTT. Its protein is CASSLVGTGDTEAFF.

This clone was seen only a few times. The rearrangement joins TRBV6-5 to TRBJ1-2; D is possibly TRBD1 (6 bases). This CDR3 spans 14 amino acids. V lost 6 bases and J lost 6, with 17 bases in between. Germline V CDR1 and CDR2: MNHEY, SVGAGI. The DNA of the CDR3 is TGTGCCAGCAGCCCGCGTTGGGGGGGCGATGGCTACACCTTC. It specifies CASSPRWGGDGYTF.

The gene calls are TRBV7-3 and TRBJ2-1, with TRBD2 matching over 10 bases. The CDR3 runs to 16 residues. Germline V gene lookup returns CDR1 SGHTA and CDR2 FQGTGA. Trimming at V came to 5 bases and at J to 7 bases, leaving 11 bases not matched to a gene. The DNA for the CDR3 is TGTGCCAGCAGCATATCGCCAGCGGGGGGGTATAATGAGCAGTTCTTC. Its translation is CASSISPAGGYNEQFF.

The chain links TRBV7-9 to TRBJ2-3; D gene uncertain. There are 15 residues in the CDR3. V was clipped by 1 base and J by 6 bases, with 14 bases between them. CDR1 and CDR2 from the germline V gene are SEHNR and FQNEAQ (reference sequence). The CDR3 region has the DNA TGTGCCAGCAGCTTAGGCCTGCTATATGAGGATACGCAGTATTTT. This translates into CASSLGLLYEDTQYF.

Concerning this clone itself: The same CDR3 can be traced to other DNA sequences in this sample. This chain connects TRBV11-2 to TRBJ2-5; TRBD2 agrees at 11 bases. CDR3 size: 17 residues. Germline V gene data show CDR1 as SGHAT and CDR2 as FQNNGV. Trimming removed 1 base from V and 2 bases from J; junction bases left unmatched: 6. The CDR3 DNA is TGTGCCAGCAGCTTAGGTCGAACTAGCGGGGGTCAAGAGACCCAGTACTTC. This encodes CASSLGRTSGGQETQYF.

The CDR3 protein is CASSLVSGDTEAFF. The CDR3, as DNA: TGCGCCAGCAGCTTGGTATCAGGGGACACTGAAGCTTTCTTT. The genes are TRBV5-1 and TRBJ1-1; tentatively, D is TRBD1 (6 bases). The CDR3 runs to 14 residues. Germline V gene data show CDR1 as SGHRS and CDR2 as YFSETQ. Trimming removed 0 bases at V and 3 bases at J, with 9 bases between. The whole variable domain, filled in from reference TRBV5-1 and TRBJ1-1, reads KAGVTQTPRYLIKTRGQQVTLSCSPISGHRSVSWYQQTPGQGLQFLFEYFSETQRNKGNFPGRFSGRQFSNSRSEMNVSTLELGDSALYLCASSLVSGDTEAFFGQGTRLTVV.

The chain's CDR3 is CASSSSGGATDTQYF. The CDR3 coding sequence is TGTGCCAGCAGCTCCAGCGGGGGGGCCACAGATACGCAGTATTTT. The chain uses TRBV7-3 and TRBJ2-3, with 10 positions matching TRBD2. The V gene's germline CDR1 is SGHTA and CDR2 FQGTGA. The CDR3 has 15 amino acids. V lost 4 bases and J lost 2; bases outside the gene matches: 3.

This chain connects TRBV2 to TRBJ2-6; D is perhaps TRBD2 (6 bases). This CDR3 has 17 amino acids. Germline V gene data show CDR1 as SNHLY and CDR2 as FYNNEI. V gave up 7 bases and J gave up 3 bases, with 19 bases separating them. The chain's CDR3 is CASTRTGVGSGANVLTF. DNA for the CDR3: TGTGCCAGCACCCGAACGGGGGTAGGGAGTGGGGCCAACGTCCTGACTTTC.

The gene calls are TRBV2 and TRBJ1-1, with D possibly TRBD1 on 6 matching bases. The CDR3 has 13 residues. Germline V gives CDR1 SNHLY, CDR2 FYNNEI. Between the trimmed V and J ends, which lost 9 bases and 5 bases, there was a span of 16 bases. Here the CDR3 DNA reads TGTGCCAGAGGGGGGGCAGGAAATACTGAAGCTTTCTTT. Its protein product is CARGGAGNTEAFF.

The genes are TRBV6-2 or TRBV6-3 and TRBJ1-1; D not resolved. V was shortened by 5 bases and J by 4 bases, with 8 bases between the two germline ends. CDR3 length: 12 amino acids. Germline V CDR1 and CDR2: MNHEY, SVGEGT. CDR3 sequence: CASSRAPTEAFF. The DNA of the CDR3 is TGTGCCAGCAGTAGGGCTCCCACTGAAGCTTTCTTT.

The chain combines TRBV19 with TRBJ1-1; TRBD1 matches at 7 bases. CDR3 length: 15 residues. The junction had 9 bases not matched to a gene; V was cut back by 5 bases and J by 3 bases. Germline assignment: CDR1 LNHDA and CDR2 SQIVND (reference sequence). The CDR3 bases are TGTGCCAGTAGTTCGGATGACAGGGCGTACACTGAAGCTTTCTTT. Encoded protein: CASSSDDRAYTEAFF. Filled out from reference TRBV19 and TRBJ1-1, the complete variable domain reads DGGITQSPKYLFRKEGQNVTLSCEQNLNHDAMYWYRQDPGQGLRLIYYSQIVNDFQKGDIAEGYSVSREKKESFPLTVTSAQKNPTAFYLCASSSDDRAYTEAFFGQGTRLTVV.

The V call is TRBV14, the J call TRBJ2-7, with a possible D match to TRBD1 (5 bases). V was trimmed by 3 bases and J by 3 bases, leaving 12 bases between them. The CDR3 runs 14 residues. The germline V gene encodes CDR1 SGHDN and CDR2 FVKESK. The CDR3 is CASSHQYRIYEQYF. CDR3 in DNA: TGTGCCAGCAGCCACCAATACAGGATCTACGAGCAGTACTTC.